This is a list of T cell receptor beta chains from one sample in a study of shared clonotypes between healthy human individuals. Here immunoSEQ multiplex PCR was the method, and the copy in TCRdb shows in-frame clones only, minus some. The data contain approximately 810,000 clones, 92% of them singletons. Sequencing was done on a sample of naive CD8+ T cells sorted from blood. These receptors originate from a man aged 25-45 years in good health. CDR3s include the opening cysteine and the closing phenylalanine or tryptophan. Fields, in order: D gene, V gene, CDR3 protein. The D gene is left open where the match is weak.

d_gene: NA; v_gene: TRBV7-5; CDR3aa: CVRSTRTGDQPQHF
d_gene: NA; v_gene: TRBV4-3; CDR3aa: CASSQDLPSATNEKLFF
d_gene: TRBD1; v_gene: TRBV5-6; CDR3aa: CASSGTGAWNEQYF
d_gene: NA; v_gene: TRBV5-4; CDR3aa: CASSLGQGTYGYTF
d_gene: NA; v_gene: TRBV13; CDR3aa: CASSSGTPGGPQHF
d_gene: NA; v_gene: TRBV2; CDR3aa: CAIERGTYGYTF
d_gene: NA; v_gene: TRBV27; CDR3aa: CASSFLLNTEAFF
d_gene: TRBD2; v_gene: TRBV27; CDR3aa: CASSLSGLAGGLHEQYF
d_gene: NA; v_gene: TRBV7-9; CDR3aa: CASSFDSYNEQFF
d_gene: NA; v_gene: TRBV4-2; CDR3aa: CASNKGVGQPQHF
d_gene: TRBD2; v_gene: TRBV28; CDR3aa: CASNQREWYEQYF
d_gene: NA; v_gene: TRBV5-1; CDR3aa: CASSLSVVTVKDGYTF
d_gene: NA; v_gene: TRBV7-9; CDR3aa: CASSSIRTMNTEAFF
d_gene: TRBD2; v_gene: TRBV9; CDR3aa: CASSASGRHDYEQYF
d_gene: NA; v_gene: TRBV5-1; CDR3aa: CASSLDRPFVNTEAFF
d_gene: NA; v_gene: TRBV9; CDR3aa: CASSVGSKAADTQYF
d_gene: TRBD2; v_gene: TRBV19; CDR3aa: CASTREREGYNEQFF
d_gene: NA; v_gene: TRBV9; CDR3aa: CASSGDRNEQYF
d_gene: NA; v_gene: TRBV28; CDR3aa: CASIPTGATNEKLFF
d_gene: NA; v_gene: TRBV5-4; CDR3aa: CASSWAGELFF
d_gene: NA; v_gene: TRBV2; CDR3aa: CASSEGAPMETQYF
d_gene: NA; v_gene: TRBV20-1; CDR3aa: CSADDSYEQYF
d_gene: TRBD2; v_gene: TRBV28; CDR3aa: CASSSRTSGTYEQYF
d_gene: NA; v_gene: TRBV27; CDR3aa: CASSLLGDYNEQFF
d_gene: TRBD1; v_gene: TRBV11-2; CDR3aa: CASSSPLPGGDRGYNEQFF
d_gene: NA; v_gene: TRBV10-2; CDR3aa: CASSGRLGLAKNIQYF
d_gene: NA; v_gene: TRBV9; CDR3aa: CASSVARLPYEQYF
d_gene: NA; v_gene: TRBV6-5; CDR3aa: CASISPDAKGDEQFF
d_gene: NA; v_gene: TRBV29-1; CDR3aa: CSHLIAPEETQYF
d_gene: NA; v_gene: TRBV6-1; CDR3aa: CASSDLPGREAYEQYF
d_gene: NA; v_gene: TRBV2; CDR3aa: CASSPDGDGYTF
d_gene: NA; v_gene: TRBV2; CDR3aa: CASSVYTGELFF
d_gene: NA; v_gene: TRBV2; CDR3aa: CASHDRFDGYTF
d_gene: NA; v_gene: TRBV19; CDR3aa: CASSPWDTYNEQFF
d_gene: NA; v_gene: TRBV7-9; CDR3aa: CASSPGAETYNEQFF
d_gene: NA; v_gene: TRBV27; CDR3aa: CASSLVSRDLDTQYF
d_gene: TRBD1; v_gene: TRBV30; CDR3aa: CAWSPGTGENGYTF
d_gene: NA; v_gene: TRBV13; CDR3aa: CASSLQAYEQYF
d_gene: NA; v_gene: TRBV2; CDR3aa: CASMWREDSTFEAFF
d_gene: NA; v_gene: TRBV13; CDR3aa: CASQTRANTEAFF
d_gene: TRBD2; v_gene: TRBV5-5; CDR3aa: CASSLELGRSGSTDTQYF